The rows below give T cell receptor beta chains drawn from one sample of a study of Ad26.COV2.S vaccination and SARS-CoV-2 variants. Sequencing used immunoSEQ multiplex PCR; TCRdb keeps in-frame clones, though not all of them. This sample has hundreds of thousands of clones, with around 88% found just once. The sequencing used peripheral blood, collected in a trial of Ad26.COV2.S vaccine versus placebo. The receptors come from a person aged 18 to 65 who received the Ad26.COV2.S COVID-19 vaccine or a placebo. Both conserved end residues are part of each CDR3. A D gene is named only where the DNA matches it firmly. Where a row states a size, it is once, few, many or the class of an expanded clone; other rows omit it.

j_gene,d_gene,abundance,v_gene,CDR3nt,CDR3aa
TRBJ1-5,.,.,TRBV4-2,TGTGCCAGCAGCCAAGAACCGGGTTTCGGTCAGCATTTT,CASSQEPGFGQHF
TRBJ1-2,.,.,TRBV5-6,TGTGCCAGCAGCTTGGGGGGCTCGGATGGCTACACCTTC,CASSLGGSDGYTF
TRBJ2-1,TRBD2,.,TRBV28,TGTGCCAGCACTCCACCTCTCGGGGGGAGCTCCTACAATGAGCAGTTCTTC,CASTPPLGGSSYNEQFF
TRBJ1-1,.,few,TRBV28,TGTGCCAGCAGCTCCGGAGGGGTGAACACTGAAGCTTTCTTT,CASSSGGVNTEAFF
TRBJ2-7,.,few,TRBV6-6,TGTGCCAGCAGTTACCGACAGACGCAAGGGGAGCAGTACTTC,CASSYRQTQGEQYF
TRBJ1-1,.,.,TRBV19,TGTGCCAGTAGAGGATTGGCAGGTGTGTCTGAAGCTTTCTTT,CASRGLAGVSEAFF
TRBJ2-7,TRBD2,.,TRBV7-2,TGTGCCAGCAGCTTAACACTAGCGGGAGAACTCGAGCAGTACTTC,CASSLTLAGELEQYF
TRBJ2-5,.,.,TRBV18,TGTGCCAGCTCACTGGGGGCTTCCGCAGAGACCCAGTACTTC,CASSLGASAETQYF
TRBJ2-2,.,.,TRBV6-5,TGTGCCAGCAGATTGACTAGTACCGGGGAGCTGTTTTTT,CASRLTSTGELFF
TRBJ2-5,.,.,TRBV5-1,TGCGCCAGCCGCCCACGCAGGGCGGCAGAGACCCAGTACTTC,CASRPRRAAETQYF
TRBJ2-6,.,.,TRBV5-4,TGTGCCAGCAGCTTGGAAGGGCTGAGCTCTGGGGCCAACGTCCTGACTTTC,CASSLEGLSSGANVLTF
TRBJ2-7,TRBD2,.,TRBV19,TGTGCCAGTAGTAGGCAGGGACTAAACTACGAGCAGTACTTC,CASSRQGLNYEQYF
TRBJ2-5,.,.,TRBV29-1,TGCAGCGTCCAGGACCGTCAAGAGACCCAGTACTTC,CSVQDRQETQYF
TRBJ2-7,.,.,TRBV3-1/TRBV3-2,TGTGCCAGCAGCCAATTCAGCCGAGTTTCCGAGCAGTACTTC,CASSQFSRVSEQYF
TRBJ1-3,.,.,TRBV19,TGTGCCAGTGACAGTTTTCCTGGAAACACCATATATTTT,CASDSFPGNTIYF
TRBJ2-1,.,.,TRBV7-9,TGTGCCAGCAGCTTAGAAGGTAGCGTCTCCTACAATGAGCAGTTCTTC,CASSLEGSVSYNEQFF
TRBJ2-3,.,.,TRBV7-9,TGTGCCAGCAGCTTACGTGCAGGATCAGGGGATACGCAGTATTTT,CASSLRAGSGDTQYF
TRBJ1-6,TRBD1,.,TRBV27,TGTGCCAGCAGTACAGGGGCGCGAGATTCACCCCTCCACTTT,CASSTGARDSPLHF
TRBJ1-2,.,.,TRBV9,TGTGCCAGCAGCGTAGAGGGAGGTGGGAACCGGGGGGGCTACACCTTC,CASSVEGGGNRGGYTF
TRBJ1-2,.,.,TRBV3-1/TRBV3-2,TGTGCCAGCAGTCTCGGACTCCCTTGGGGCTACACCTTC,CASSLGLPWGYTF
TRBJ2-7,TRBD2,.,TRBV18,TGTGCCAGCTCACAGGGACTAGCGGGACGCGAGCAGTACTTC,CASSQGLAGREQYF
TRBJ2-1,TRBD2,.,TRBV4-3,TGCGCCAGCAGCCAAGAGGATAGGAGCGGGGGGGCGCTCCACAATGAGCAGTTCTTC,CASSQEDRSGGALHNEQFF
TRBJ2-5,TRBD1,.,TRBV4-3,TGCGCCAGCAGCTTGCTGGGGACAGGTCAAGAGACCCAGTACTTC,CASSLLGTGQETQYF
TRBJ2-5,TRBD1,.,TRBV3-1/TRBV3-2,TGTGCCAGCAGCCTCTGGACAGGGGGAGGAGAGACCCAGTACTTC,CASSLWTGGGETQYF
TRBJ2-1,TRBD2,.,TRBV19,TGTGCCAGTAGTGTGGCGGGAGATCGTCGGGAGCAGTTCTTC,CASSVAGDRREQFF
TRBJ1-6,TRBD1,.,TRBV6-5,TGTGCCAGCAGTTACGGACAGGGGAGGAAAAATTCACCCCTCCACTTT,CASSYGQGRKNSPLHF
TRBJ2-6,.,.,TRBV5-4,TGTGCCAGCAGCTCTCAGGGTTCCGGGGCCAACGTCCTGACTTTC,CASSSQGSGANVLTF
TRBJ2-7,.,.,TRBV4-3,TGCGCCAGCAGCCCCTCGAGGGATGGGTACGAGCAGTACTTC,CASSPSRDGYEQYF
TRBJ2-7,TRBD1,.,TRBV5-6,TGTGCCAGCAGCTTGGGGTACAGGGGAACCTACGAGCAGTACTTC,CASSLGYRGTYEQYF
TRBJ2-1,.,.,TRBV7-9,TGTGCCAGCAGCTCCCTCATTTCAACCTACAATGAGCAGTTCTTC,CASSSLISTYNEQFF
TRBJ2-1,.,.,TRBV19,TGTGCCAGTAGTACGACGGGCGGGGGCGGCAATGAGCAGTTCTTC,CASSTTGGGGNEQFF
TRBJ2-4,.,.,TRBV20-1,TGCAGTGCTAGTACGTGGGAGTCCGCTCAGTACTTC,CSASTWESAQYF
TRBJ2-1,TRBD2,.,TRBV7-2,TGTGCCAGCAGCTTAGCCGGGACTAGCGCGTACAATGAGCAGTTCTTC,CASSLAGTSAYNEQFF
TRBJ2-3,TRBD2,.,TRBV27,TGTGCCAGCAGCCCGGGACTAGCGGGAGATACGCAGTATTTT,CASSPGLAGDTQYF
TRBJ1-2,.,.,TRBV24-1,TGTGCCACCAGTGATTTGCAGAGGCCAGGGCGACTTACCTTC,CATSDLQRPGRLTF
TRBJ2-5,.,.,TRBV12-3/TRBV12-4,TGTGCCAGCAGTTTAATGACAGTCGAGACCCAGTACTTC,CASSLMTVETQYF
TRBJ2-1,.,.,TRBV27,TGTGCCAGCAGTCCCCGGACAGTTTACAATGAGCAGTTCTTC,CASSPRTVYNEQFF
TRBJ2-4,TRBD2,once,TRBV7-2,TGTGCCAGCAGCCTAAGCGGGGGGGCCGCGGGGGCCAAAAACATTCAGTACTTC,CASSLSGGAAGAKNIQYF
TRBJ2-1,.,.,TRBV9,TGTGCCAGCAGCGTAGTGGACGGGAAGAATGAGCAGTTCTTC,CASSVVDGKNEQFF
TRBJ1-1,TRBD1,once,TRBV28,TGTGCCAGCAGTTTAAGGACAGGGACAGGGCCTGAAGCTTTCTTT,CASSLRTGTGPEAFF
TRBJ2-2,TRBD2,.,TRBV11-2,TGTGCCAGCAGCTTAGGAGGGGAGGGCACCGGGGAGCTGTTTTTT,CASSLGGEGTGELFF
TRBJ1-1,.,.,TRBV11-2,TGTGCCAGCAGCTTAGATACAGGGCGTTACACTGAAGCTTTCTTT,CASSLDTGRYTEAFF
TRBJ2-7,.,many,TRBV3-1/TRBV3-2,TGTGCCAGCAGCCAAAGACCGGACAGCACCTACGAGCAGTACTTC,CASSQRPDSTYEQYF
TRBJ1-4,.,.,TRBV4-1,TGCGCCAGCAGCGATTCCGGTTTGGCCTTGGGGAGATTGACAACTAATGAAAAACTGTTTTTT,CASSDSGLALGRLTTNEKLFF
TRBJ2-1,.,.,TRBV5-1,TGCGCCAGCAGCTTAGGAAATGAGCAGTTCTTC,CASSLGNEQFF
TRBJ1-2,.,.,TRBV4-3,TGCGCCAGCAGCCAAGATCATGAGAGCAGCTATGGCTACACCTTC,CASSQDHESSYGYTF
TRBJ1-1,TRBD1,.,TRBV28,TGTGCCAGCAGTATGCCACAGGGGGCGGCGTACACTGAAGCTTTCTTT,CASSMPQGAAYTEAFF
TRBJ1-2,.,.,TRBV7-9,TGTGCCAGCAGCTTAGCGATGGGGAACTATGGCTACACCTTC,CASSLAMGNYGYTF
TRBJ1-2,TRBD1,.,TRBV6-2/TRBV6-3,TGTGCCAGCAGTCAGACTCCCGGGACAGTTATCGGTGGCTACACCTTC,CASSQTPGTVIGGYTF
TRBJ2-7,.,.,TRBV18,TGTGCCAGCTCACCGGACGGCGCCTACGAGCAGTACTTC,CASSPDGAYEQYF
TRBJ2-7,TRBD2,few,TRBV11-2,TGTGCCAGCAGCCCTCGACTAGCGGGAGATTCCTACGAGCAGTACTTC,CASSPRLAGDSYEQYF
TRBJ1-5,.,.,TRBV3-1/TRBV3-2,TGTGCCAGCAGCCAAGGCCAGGGCAATCGGCCCCAGCATTTT,CASSQGQGNRPQHF
TRBJ1-5,TRBD1,.,TRBV30,TGTGCCTGGAGTCCCTCGACAGGGGGCGTCAATCAGCCCCAGCATTTT,CAWSPSTGGVNQPQHF
TRBJ2-3,.,.,TRBV6-5,TGTGCCAGCAGTTACTTAACTCGCACAGATACGCAGTATTTT,CASSYLTRTDTQYF
TRBJ1-6,.,.,TRBV25-1,TGTGCCAGCAGCCGAGGGGGGGATTCACCCCTCCACTTT,CASSRGGDSPLHF
TRBJ2-1,.,.,TRBV28,TGTGCCAGCACCCTGGGGGTCCTAAACAATGAGCAGTTCTTC,CASTLGVLNNEQFF
TRBJ2-7,TRBD2,few,TRBV4-2,TGTGCCAGCAGCCTTGACAAGGCTAGCGGGAGGGCCGTAAGCTACGAGCAGTACTTC,CASSLDKASGRAVSYEQYF
TRBJ2-7,.,.,TRBV6-5,TGTGCCAGCAGTCCGGCCCCTTCCTACGAGCAGTACTTC,CASSPAPSYEQYF
TRBJ2-3,TRBD2,.,TRBV5-1,TGCGCCAGCAGCCCGACTCTAGCGGGAGGGTTCACAGATACGCAGTATTTT,CASSPTLAGGFTDTQYF